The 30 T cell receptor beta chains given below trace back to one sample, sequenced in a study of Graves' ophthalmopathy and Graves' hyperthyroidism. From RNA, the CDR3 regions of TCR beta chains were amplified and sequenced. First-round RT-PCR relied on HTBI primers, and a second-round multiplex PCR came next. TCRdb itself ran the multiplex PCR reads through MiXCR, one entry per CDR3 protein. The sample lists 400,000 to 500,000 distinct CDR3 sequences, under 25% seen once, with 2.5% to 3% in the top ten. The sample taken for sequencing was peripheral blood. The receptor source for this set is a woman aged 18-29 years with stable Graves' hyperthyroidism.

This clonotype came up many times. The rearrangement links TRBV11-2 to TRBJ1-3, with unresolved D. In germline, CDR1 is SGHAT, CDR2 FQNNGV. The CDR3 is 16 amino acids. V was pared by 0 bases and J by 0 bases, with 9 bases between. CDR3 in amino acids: CASSLEDAGSGNTIYF. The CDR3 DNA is TGTGCCAGCAGCTTAGAAGACGCGGGCTCTGGAAACACCATATATTTT.

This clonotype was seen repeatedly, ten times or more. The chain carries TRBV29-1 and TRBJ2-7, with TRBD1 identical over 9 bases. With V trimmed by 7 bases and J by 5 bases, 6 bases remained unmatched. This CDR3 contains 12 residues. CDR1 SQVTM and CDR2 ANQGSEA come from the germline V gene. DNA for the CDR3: TGCAGCGGGGGACAGGGCGAGAACGAGCAGTACTTC. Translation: CSGGQGENEQYF.

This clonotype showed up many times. CDR3 sequence: CASSRTGGDYEQYF. Here the CDR3 DNA reads TGTGCCAGCAGTCGCACAGGGGGGGACTACGAGCAGTACTTC. The chain carries TRBV9 and TRBJ2-7; weak D call: TRBD1 (8 bases). Germline V gene lookup returns CDR1 SGDLS and CDR2 YYNGEE. Deletions cut 5 bases from V and 3 bases from J, with 15 bases between. This CDR3 is 14 amino acids long.

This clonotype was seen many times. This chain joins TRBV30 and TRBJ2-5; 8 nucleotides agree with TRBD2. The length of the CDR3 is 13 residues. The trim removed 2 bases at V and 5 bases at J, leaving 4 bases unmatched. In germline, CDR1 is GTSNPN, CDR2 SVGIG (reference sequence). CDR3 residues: CAWSLGRAETQYF. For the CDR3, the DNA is TGTGCCTGGAGTCTCGGGAGGGCTGAGACCCAGTACTTC.

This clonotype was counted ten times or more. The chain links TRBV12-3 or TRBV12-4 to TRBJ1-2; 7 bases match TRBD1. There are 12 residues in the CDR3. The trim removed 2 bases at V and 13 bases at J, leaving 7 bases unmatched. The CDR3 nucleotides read TGTGCCAGCAGTTTAATGCAGGGGGGTGGCACCTTC. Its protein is CASSLMQGGGTF.

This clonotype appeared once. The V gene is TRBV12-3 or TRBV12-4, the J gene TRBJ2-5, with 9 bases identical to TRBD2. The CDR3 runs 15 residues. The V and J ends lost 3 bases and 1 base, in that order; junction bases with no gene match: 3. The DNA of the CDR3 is TGTGCCAGCAGTTTGGGCGGGAGGGCCCAAGAGACCCAGTACTTC. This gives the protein CASSLGGRAQETQYF.

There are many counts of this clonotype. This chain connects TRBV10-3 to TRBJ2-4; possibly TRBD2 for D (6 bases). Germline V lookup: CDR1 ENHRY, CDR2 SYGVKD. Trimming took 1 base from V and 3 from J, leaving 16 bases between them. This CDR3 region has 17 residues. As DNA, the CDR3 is TGTGCCATCAGTGAGTTGATGGCGGGATTGGGCAAAAACATTCAGTACTTC. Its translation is CAISELMAGLGKNIQYF.

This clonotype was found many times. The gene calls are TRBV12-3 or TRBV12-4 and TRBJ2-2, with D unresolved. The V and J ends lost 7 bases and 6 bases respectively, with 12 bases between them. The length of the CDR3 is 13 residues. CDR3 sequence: CASTDARAGELFF. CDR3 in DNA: TGTGCCAGCACGGACGCTCGCGCCGGGGAGCTGTTTTTT.

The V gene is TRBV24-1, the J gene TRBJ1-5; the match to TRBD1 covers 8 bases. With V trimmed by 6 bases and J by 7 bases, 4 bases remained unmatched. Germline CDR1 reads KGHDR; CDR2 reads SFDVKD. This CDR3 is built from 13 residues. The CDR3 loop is CATSRTGRQPQHF. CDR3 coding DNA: TGTGCCACCAGTAGGACAGGGAGACAGCCCCAGCATTTT.

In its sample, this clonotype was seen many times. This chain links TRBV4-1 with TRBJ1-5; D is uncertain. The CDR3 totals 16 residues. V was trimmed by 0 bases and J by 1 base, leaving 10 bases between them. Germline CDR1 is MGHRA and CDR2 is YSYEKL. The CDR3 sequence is CASSQDRARSNQPQHF. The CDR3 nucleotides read TGCGCCAGCAGCCAAGATCGAGCGAGGAGCAATCAGCCCCAGCATTTT.

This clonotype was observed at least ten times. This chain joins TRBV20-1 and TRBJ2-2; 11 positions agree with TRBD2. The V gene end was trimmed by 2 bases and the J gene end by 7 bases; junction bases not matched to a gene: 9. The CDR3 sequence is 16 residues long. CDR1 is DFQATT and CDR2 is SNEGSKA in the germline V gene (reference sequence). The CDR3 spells CSARSLAGGPVGELFF. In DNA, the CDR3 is TGCAGTGCTAGATCTTTAGCGGGAGGGCCAGTCGGGGAGCTGTTTTTT.

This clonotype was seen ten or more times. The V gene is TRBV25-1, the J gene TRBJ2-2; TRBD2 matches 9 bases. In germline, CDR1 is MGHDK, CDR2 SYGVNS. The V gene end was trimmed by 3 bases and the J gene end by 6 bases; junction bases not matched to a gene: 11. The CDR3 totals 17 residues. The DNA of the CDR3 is TGTGCCAGCAGTGAGGTTATGGCGGGAGGGCCCCCCGGGGAGCTGTTTTTT. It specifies CASSEVMAGGPPGELFF.

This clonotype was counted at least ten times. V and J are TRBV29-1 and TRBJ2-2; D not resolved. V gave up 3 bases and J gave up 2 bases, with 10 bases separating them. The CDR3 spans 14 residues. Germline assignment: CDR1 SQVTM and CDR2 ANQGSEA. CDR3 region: CSVDIQSNTGELFF. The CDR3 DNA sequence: TGCAGCGTTGATATCCAGTCAAACACCGGGGAGCTGTTTTTT.

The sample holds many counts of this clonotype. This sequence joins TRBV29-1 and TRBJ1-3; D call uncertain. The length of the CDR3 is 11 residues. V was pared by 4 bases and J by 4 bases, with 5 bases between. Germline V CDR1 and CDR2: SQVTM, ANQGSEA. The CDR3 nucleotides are TGCAGCGTTGTGTCCGGAAACACCATATATTTT. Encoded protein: CSVVSGNTIYF.

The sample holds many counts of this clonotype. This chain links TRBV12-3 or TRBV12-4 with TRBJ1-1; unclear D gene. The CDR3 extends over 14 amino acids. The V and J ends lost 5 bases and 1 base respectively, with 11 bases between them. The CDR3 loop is CASSIHAGNTEAFF. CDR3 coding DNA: TGTGCCAGCAGTATTCACGCGGGGAACACTGAAGCTTTCTTT.

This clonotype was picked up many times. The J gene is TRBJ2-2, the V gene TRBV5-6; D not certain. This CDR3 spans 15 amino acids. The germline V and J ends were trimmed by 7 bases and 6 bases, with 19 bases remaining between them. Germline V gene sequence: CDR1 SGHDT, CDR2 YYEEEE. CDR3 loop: CASYVFRLFSGELFF. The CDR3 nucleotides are TGTGCCAGCTACGTGTTCAGATTATTCTCCGGGGAGCTGTTTTTT.

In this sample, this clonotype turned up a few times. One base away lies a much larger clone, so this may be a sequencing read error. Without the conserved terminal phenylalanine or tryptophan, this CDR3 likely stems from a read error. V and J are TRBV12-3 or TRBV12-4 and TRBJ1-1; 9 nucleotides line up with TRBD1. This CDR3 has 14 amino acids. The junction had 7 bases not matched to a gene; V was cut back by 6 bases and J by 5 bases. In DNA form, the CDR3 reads TGTGCCAGCAGCACCGGGACAGGGATTACTGAAGCTTTCCTT. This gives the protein CASSTGTGITEAFL.

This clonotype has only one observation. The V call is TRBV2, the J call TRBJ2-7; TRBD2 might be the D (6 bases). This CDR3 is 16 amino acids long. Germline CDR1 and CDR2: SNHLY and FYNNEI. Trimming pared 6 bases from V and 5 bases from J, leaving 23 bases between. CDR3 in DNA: TGTGCCAGCAGCGGAGCCGGGCTCCAGAGGGAGGACGAGCAGTACTTC. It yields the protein CASSGAGLQREDEQYF. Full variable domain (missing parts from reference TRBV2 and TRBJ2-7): EPEVTQTPSHQVTQMGQEVILRCVPISNHLYFYWYRQILGQKVEFLVSFYNNEISEKSEIFDDQFSVERPDGSNFTLKIRSTKLEDSAMYFCASSGAGLQREDEQYFGPGTRLTVT.

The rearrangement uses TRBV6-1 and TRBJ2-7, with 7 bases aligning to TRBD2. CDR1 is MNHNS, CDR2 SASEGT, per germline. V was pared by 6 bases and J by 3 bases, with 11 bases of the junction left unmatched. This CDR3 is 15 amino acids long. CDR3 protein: CASRQMLAEHYEQYF. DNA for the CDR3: TGTGCCAGCAGACAAATGCTAGCGGAGCACTACGAGCAGTACTTC.

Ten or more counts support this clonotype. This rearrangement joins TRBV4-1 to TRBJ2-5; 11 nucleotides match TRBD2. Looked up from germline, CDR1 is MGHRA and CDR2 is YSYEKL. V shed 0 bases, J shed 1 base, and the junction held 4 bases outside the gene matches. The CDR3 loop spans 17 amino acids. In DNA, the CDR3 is TGCGCCAGCAGCCAAGATACTAGCGGGAGCCTCCAAGAGACCCAGTACTTC. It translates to CASSQDTSGSLQETQYF.

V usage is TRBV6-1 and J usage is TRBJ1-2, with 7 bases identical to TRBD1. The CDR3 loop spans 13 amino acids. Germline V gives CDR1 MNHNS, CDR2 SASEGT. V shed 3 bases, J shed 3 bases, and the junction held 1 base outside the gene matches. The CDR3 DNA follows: TGTGCCAGCAGTGATACAGGGGACTATGGCTACACCTTC. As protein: CASSDTGDYGYTF.

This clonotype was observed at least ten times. Here the CDR3 reads CSATVAGQNIQYF. CDR3 sequence (DNA): TGCAGTGCTACAGTAGCGGGACAAAACATTCAGTACTTC. The V and J genes are TRBV20-1 and TRBJ2-4, with 8 bases that match TRBD2. Germline CDR1 reads DFQATT; CDR2 reads SNEGSKA (reference sequence). V was pared by 4 bases and J by 5 bases, with 4 bases of the junction left unmatched. CDR3 size: 13 residues.

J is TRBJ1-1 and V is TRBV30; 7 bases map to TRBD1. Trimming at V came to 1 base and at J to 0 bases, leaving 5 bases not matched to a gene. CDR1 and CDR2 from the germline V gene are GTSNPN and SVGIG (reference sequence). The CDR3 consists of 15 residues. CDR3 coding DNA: TGTGCCTGGAGTGCCCGGACAGGCTTGAACACTGAAGCTTTCTTT. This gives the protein CAWSARTGLNTEAFF.

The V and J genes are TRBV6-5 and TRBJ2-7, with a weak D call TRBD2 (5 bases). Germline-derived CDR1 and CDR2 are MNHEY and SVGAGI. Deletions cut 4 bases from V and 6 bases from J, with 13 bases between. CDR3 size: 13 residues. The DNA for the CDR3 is TGTGCCAGCAGTTCCCCCATCCGGGGCGAGCAGTACTTC. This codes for CASSSPIRGEQYF.

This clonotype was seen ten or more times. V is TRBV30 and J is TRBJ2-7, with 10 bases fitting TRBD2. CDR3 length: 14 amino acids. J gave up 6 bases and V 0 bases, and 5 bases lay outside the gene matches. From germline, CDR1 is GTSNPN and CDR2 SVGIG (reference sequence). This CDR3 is CAWSVLAGVGEQYF. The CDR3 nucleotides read TGTGCCTGGAGTGTCCTAGCGGGAGTGGGCGAGCAGTACTTC.

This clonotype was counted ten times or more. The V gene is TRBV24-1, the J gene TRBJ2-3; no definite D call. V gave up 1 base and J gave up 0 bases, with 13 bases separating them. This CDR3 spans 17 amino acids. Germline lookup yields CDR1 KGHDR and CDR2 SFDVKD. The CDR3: CATSDLGPETSTDTQYF. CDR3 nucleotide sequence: TGTGCCACCAGTGATTTAGGTCCGGAGACTAGCACAGATACGCAGTATTTT.

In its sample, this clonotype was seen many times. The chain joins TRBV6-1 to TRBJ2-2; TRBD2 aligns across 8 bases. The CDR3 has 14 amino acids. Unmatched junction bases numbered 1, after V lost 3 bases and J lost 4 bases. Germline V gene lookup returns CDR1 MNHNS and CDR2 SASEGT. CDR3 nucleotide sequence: TGTGCCAGCAGTGACGGGACTAGCACCGGGGAGCTGTTTTTT. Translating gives CASSDGTSTGELFF.

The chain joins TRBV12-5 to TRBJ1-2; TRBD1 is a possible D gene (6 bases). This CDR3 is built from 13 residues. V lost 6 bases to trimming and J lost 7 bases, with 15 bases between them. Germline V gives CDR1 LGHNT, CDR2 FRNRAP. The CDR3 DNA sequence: TGTGCTAGTGGGTTCGGGGGGCGACTTGGCTACACCTTC. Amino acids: CASGFGGRLGYTF.

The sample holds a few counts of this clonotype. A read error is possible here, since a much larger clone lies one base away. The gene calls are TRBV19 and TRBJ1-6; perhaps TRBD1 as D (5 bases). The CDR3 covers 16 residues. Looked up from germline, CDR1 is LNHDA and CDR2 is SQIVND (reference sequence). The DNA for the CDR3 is TGTGCCAGTTATAGGGGAGGCTATTCCTATAATTCACACCTCCACTTT. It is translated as CASYRGGYSYNSHLHF.

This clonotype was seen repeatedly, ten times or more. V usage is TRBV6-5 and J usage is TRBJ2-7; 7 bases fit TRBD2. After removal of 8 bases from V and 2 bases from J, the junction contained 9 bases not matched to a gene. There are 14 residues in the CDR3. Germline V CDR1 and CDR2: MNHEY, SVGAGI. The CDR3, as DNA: TGTGCCAGCCTAAGGGAGGGCGGTACCTACGAGCAGTACTTC. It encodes CASLREGGTYEQYF.